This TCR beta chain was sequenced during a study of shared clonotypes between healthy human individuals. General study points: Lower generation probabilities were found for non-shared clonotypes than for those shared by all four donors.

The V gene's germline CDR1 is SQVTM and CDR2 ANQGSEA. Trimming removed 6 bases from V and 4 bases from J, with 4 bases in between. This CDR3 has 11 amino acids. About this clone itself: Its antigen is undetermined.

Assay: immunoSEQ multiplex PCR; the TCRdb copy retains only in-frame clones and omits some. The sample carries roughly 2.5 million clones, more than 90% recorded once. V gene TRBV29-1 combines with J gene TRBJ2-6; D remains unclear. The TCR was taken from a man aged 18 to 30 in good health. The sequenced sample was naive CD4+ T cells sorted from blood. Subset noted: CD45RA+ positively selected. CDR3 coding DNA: TGCAGCGTGCGAGGGGCCAACGTCCTGACTTTC. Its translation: CSVRGANVLTF.